This T cell receptor beta chain was recovered during a study of T-cell reconstitution after alpha-beta-depleted transplantation in children. The study's findings and limits: Several hundred graft clones that had expanded were reportedly the source of alpha-beta T cells about two months after transplant. One year post-transplant, T-cell counts and diversity were largely derived from T cells produced anew.

A note on this clonotype: Its antigen remains unidentified.

Preparing the TCRbeta library involved the use of unique molecular identifiers. One entry per CDR3 protein, called by TCRdb with MiXCR from the PCR reads. In the table there are hundreds of thousands of distinct CDR3 sequences, around 15% of which are singletons. The V and J ends lost 5 bases and 6 bases respectively, with 20 bases between them. Germline V gene sequence: CDR1 SGHAT, CDR2 FQNNGV. The CDR3 is 15 amino acids. The sequenced sample was PBMCs, mostly from graft donor cells, obtained 360 days after TCRalphabeta/CD19-depleted stem cell transplant. The chain uses TRBV11-2 and TRBJ2-7; D gene ambiguous. This clonotype was obtained from a male patient younger than 18 who had a stem cell transplant for acute lymphoblastic leukemia, so the T cells may come from the graft donor. The CDR3 DNA reads as TGTGCCAGCAGCATCAGTGGGCAACTGAGCCTCGAGCAGTACTTC. This codes for CASSISGQLSLEQYF.